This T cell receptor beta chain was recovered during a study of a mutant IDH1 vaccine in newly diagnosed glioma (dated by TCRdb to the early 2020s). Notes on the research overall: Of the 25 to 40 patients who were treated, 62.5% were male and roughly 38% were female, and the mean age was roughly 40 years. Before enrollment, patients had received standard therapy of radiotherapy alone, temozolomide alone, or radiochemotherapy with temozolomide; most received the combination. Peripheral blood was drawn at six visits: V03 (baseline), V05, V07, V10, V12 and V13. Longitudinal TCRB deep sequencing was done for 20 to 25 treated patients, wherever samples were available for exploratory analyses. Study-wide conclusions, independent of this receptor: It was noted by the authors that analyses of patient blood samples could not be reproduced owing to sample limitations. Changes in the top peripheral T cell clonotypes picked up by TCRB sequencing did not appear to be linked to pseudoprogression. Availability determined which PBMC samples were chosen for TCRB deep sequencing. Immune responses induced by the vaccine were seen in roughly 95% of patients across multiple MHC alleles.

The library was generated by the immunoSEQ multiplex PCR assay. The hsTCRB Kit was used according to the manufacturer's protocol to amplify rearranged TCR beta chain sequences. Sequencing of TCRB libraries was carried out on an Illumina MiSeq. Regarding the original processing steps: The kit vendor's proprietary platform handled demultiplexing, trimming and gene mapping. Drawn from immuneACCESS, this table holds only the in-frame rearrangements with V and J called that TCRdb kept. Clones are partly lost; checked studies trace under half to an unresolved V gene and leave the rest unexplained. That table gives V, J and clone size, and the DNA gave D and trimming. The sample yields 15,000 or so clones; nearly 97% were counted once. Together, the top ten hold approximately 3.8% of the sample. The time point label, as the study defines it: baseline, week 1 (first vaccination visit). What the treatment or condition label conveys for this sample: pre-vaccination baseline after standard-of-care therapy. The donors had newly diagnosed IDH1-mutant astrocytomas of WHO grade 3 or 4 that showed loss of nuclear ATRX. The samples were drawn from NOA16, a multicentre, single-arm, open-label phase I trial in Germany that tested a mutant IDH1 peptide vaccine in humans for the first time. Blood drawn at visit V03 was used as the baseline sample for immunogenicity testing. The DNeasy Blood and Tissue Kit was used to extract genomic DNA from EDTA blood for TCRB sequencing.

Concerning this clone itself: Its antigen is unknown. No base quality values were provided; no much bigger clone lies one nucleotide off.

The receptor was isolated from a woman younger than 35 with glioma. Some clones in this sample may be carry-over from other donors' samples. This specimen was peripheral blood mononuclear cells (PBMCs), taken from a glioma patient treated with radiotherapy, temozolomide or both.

The DNA sequence reads TGTGCCTGGAGTGTTGGGCAGGGGACTGAAGCTTTCTTT. Its protein is CAWSVGQGTEAFF. Recombination joined TRBV30 with TRBJ1-1; TRBD1 is a possible D gene, resting on 6 matching bases. V is clipped by 0 bases and J by 5 bases, and the sequence between their germline boundaries is 10 bases long. The CDR3 starts with the cysteine, ends with the phenylalanine, and has 13 residues. The DNA shown is the 39-base CDR3, in frame from base 1. Sequences GTSNPN (CDR1) and SVGIG (CDR2) are obtained from the germline V gene (reference sequence).